These 24 T cell receptor beta chains were all obtained from the same sample, sequenced in a study of tumor-infiltrating lymphocytes in localized non-small cell lung cancer. Only in-frame clones appear in the TCRdb table, and some are missing; sequencing was by immunoSEQ multiplex PCR. This sample has about 13,000 clones, with 74% found just once. The sample was uninvolved lung tissue not adjacent to the tumor. Receptors originate from a human donor with non-small cell lung cancer.

V gene TRBV7-9 combines with J gene TRBJ2-3, with 9 positions matching TRBD2. CDR1 SEHNR and CDR2 FQNEAQ come from the germline V gene (reference sequence). The V segment lost 4 bases and the J segment 2 bases; nucleotides outside the gene matches: 1. The CDR3 runs to 14 residues. The CDR3, as DNA: TGTGCCAGCAGCTCTAGCGGGAACACAGATACGCAGTATTTT. It yields the protein CASSSSGNTDTQYF.

The chain uses TRBV5-5 and TRBJ2-7; 9 bases line up with TRBD1. This CDR3 spans 15 amino acids. The V gene end was trimmed by 2 bases and the J gene end by 5 bases; junction bases not matched to a gene: 8. CDR1 is SGHKS, CDR2 YYEKEE, per germline (reference sequence). CDR3 bases: TGTGCCAGCAGCTTCTCCGGGACAGGGCACAACGAGCAGTACTTC. This translates into CASSFSGTGHNEQYF.

The V gene is TRBV7-8, the J gene TRBJ2-7; TRBD2 matches 8 bases. The germline gives CDR1 SGHVS, CDR2 FQNEAQ. Losses at the gene ends were 5 bases for V and 3 bases for J; bases not matched to a gene: 9. The CDR3 extends over 15 amino acids. The CDR3 loop reads CASSRLGGDLYEQYF. DNA for the CDR3: TGTGCCAGCAGCCGCCTCGGGGGGGACCTCTACGAGCAGTACTTC.

In its sample, this clone ranks as medium-sized. The J gene is TRBJ1-1, the V gene TRBV19; 10 bases are shared with TRBD1. Trimming took 4 bases from V and 4 from J; bases not matched to a gene: 6. This CDR3 has 15 amino acids. Germline CDR1 LNHDA, CDR2 SQIVND (reference sequence). The DNA for the CDR3 is TGTGCCAGTAGTAGTCGGACAGGGGGGTTCACTGAAGCTTTCTTT. Protein: CASSSRTGGFTEAFF.

This rearrangement joins TRBV6-5 to TRBJ1-2, with 8 bases identical to TRBD1. CDR1 is MNHEY, CDR2 SVGAGI, per germline. J lost 8 bases, V lost 6 bases, and 8 bases had no gene match. The CDR3 has 13 residues. CDR3 residues: CASSLLTGAGYTF. CDR3 nucleotides: TGTGCCAGCAGCCTCCTGACAGGGGCCGGCTACACCTTC.

V is TRBV9 and J is TRBJ1-4; TRBD1 might be the D (6 bases). From germline, CDR1 is SGDLS and CDR2 YYNGEE. Trimming shortened V by 0 bases and J by 7 bases, and 13 bases separated the two germline ends. This CDR3 comprises 15 residues. The CDR3 is CASSVEGGGGEKLFF. CDR3 in DNA: TGTGCCAGCAGCGTAGAGGGAGGGGGAGGTGAAAAACTGTTTTTT. Full variable domain (missing parts from reference TRBV9 and TRBJ1-4): DSGVTQTPKHLITATGQRVTLRCSPRSGDLSVYWYQQSLDQGLQFLIQYYNGEERAKGNILERFSAQQFPDLHSELNLSSLELGDSALYFCASSVEGGGGEKLFFGSGTQLSVL.

The chain uses TRBV15 and TRBJ2-7; D tentatively fits TRBD1 or TRBD2 (6 bases each). Between the trimmed V and J ends, which lost 3 bases and 0 bases, there was a span of 15 bases. The CDR3 contains 16 residues. Germline V lookup: CDR1 LNHNV, CDR2 YYDKDF (reference sequence). The CDR3 coding sequence is TGTGCCACCAGCAGGGAGGGGGGACAAGTCTCCTACGAGCAGTACTTC. This codes for CATSREGGQVSYEQYF.

The V and J genes are TRBV29-1 and TRBJ2-7; D may be TRBD1 or TRBD2 (6 bases each). This CDR3 spans 14 amino acids. Trimming took 3 bases from V and 0 from J, leaving 12 bases between them. The germline CDR1 and CDR2 sequences are SQVTM and ANQGSEA. The CDR3 sequence is CSVEEGDNSYEQYF. The CDR3 region has the DNA TGCAGCGTTGAGGAGGGGGACAACTCCTACGAGCAGTACTTC.

The rearrangement joins TRBV7-2 to TRBJ2-1; D not certain. Deletions cut 1 base from V and 5 bases from J, with 12 bases between. The CDR3 has 15 residues. CDR1 and CDR2 (germline): SGHTA, FQGNSA. CDR3 sequence reads: CASSLVPSLDNEQFF. In nucleotides, the CDR3 is TGTGCCAGCAGCTTAGTCCCTAGTCTCGACAATGAGCAGTTCTTC.

The chain couples TRBV28 to TRBJ2-5; 10 bases map to TRBD2. Germline trimming cut 6 bases from V and 5 bases from J; bases unmatched to any gene: 12. This CDR3 has 16 residues. From germline, CDR1 is MDHEN and CDR2 SYDVKM. The CDR3 DNA reads TGTGCCAGCAGCCGGAGTTCGACTAGCGGGTATGAGACCCAGTACTTC. Translation: CASSRSSTSGYETQYF.

This clone was recorded a few times. The CDR3 loop is CASSISPPGLASRDTQYF. DNA for the CDR3: TGTGCCAGTAGTATATCGCCCCCGGGACTAGCGTCTCGGGATACGCAGTATTTT. V usage is TRBV19 and J usage is TRBJ2-3; 10 nucleotides match TRBD2. Per germline, CDR1 LNHDA and CDR2 SQIVND (reference sequence). The CDR3 spans 18 residues. V lost 2 bases, J lost 6 bases, and 14 bases stayed unmatched.

V usage is TRBV11-2 and J usage is TRBJ2-1, with D uncertain. V lost 5 bases to trimming and J lost 3 bases, with 11 bases between them. Germline V gene sequence: CDR1 SGHAT, CDR2 FQNNGV. The CDR3 loop spans 14 amino acids. The CDR3 here is CASSLGFVYNEQFF. The DNA of the CDR3 is TGTGCCAGCAGCCTAGGGTTCGTCTACAATGAGCAGTTCTTC.

This chain joins TRBV7-2 and TRBJ2-7; 8 bases agree with TRBD2. The CDR3 is 13 residues long. The V segment lost 8 bases and the J segment 5 bases; nucleotides outside the gene matches: 8. Germline loops: CDR1 SGHTA, CDR2 FQGNSA. The CDR3 DNA reads TGTGCCAGCGACCCAGCGGGGGACCACGAGCAGTACTTC. As protein: CASDPAGDHEQYF.

This rearrangement joins TRBV6-1 to TRBJ1-1; D not resolved. With 6 bases removed from V and 8 bases from J, the gap between germline ends came to 16 bases. The CDR3 is made up of 13 amino acids. Germline-derived CDR1 and CDR2 are MNHNS and SASEGT. CDR3 bases: TGTGCCAGCAGATTAAGTACACAGAGAGAAGCTTTCTTT. Translating it yields CASRLSTQREAFF.

V and J are TRBV4-1 and TRBJ2-1, with 11 nucleotides matching TRBD2. The CDR3 consists of 17 residues. V was pared by 3 bases and J by 3 bases, with 7 bases of the junction left unmatched. In germline, CDR1 is MGHRA, CDR2 YSYEKL. CDR3 nucleotide sequence: TGCGCCAGCAGCCAGTCCAAACTAGCGGGAGTCTACAATGAGCAGTTCTTC. Amino acid sequence: CASSQSKLAGVYNEQFF.

The chain couples TRBV5-1 to TRBJ1-2, with 11 positions matching TRBD1. This CDR3 comprises 13 residues. In germline, CDR1 is SGHRS, CDR2 YFSETQ. Trimming took 7 bases from V and 3 from J; bases not matched to a gene: 2. For the CDR3, the DNA is TGCGCCAGCTCGGGACAGGGGGACTATGGCTACACCTTC. Protein: CASSGQGDYGYTF.

The rearrangement links TRBV11-2 to TRBJ2-1, with 11 bases lining up with TRBD2. This CDR3 is built from 15 residues. With 5 bases clipped from V and 4 bases from J, the junction kept 4 bases outside the gene matches. Per germline, CDR1 SGHAT and CDR2 FQNNGV. The CDR3 sequence: CASSLAGGGYNEQFF. The CDR3 bases are TGTGCCAGCAGCCTAGCGGGAGGCGGGTACAATGAGCAGTTCTTC. The variable domain in full, with the rest retrieved from reference TRBV11-2 and TRBJ2-1, is EAGVAQSPRYKIIEKRQSVAFWCNPISGHATLYWYQQILGQGPKLLIQFQNNGVVDDSQLPKDRFSAERLKGVDSTLKIQPAKLEDSAVYLCASSLAGGGYNEQFFGPGTRLTVL.

The chain recombines TRBV6-5 with TRBJ1-5; D remains unclear. The germline CDR1 and CDR2 sequences are MNHEY and SVGAGI. The CDR3 covers 14 residues. V lost 0 bases, J lost 4 bases, and 7 bases lay in between. The CDR3 sequence is CASSYSGPNQPQHF. CDR3 DNA sequence: TGTGCCAGCAGTTACTCGGGCCCGAATCAGCCCCAGCATTTT.

The V and J genes are TRBV2 and TRBJ2-2, with D hard to call. V gave up 10 bases and J gave up 4 bases, with 16 bases separating them. The CDR3 length is 14 residues. Looked up from germline, CDR1 is SNHLY and CDR2 is FYNNEI. As DNA, the CDR3 is TGTGCCACCCAATCGTCACAGCCCACCGGGGAGCTGTTTTTT. This gives the protein CATQSSQPTGELFF. The full variable domain, rest sourced from reference TRBV2 and TRBJ2-2, is EPEVTQTPSHQVTQMGQEVILRCVPISNHLYFYWYRQILGQKVEFLVSFYNNEISEKSEIFDDQFSVERPDGSNFTLKIRSTKLEDSAMYFCATQSSQPTGELFFGEGSRLTVL.

In this sample, this clone turned up a few times. This chain uses TRBV6-1 with TRBJ2-2; 9 bases are a match to TRBD2. V lost 3 bases, J lost 5 bases, and 4 bases stayed unmatched. The CDR3 totals 15 residues. Germline V gene lookup returns CDR1 MNHNS and CDR2 SASEGT. CDR3 region: CASSDKAGGTGELFF. The CDR3 DNA reads as TGTGCCAGCAGTGATAAAGCGGGAGGTACCGGGGAGCTGTTTTTT.

The chain links TRBV5-1 to TRBJ1-4; the match to TRBD1 covers 9 bases. The CDR3 has 15 amino acids. Germline CDR1 is SGHRS and CDR2 is YFSETQ. The V gene end was trimmed by 0 bases and the J gene end by 5 bases; junction bases not matched to a gene: 2. CDR3 DNA: TGCGCCAGCAGCTTGGTCGGGACAGGGAATGAAAAACTGTTTTTT. Protein: CASSLVGTGNEKLFF.

A few counts support this clone. The V and J genes are TRBV5-4 and TRBJ1-1; D unresolved. This CDR3 is built from 14 residues. With 0 bases removed from V and 0 bases from J, the gap between germline ends came to 6 bases. Germline V gene sequence: CDR1 SGHNT, CDR2 YYREEE (reference sequence). In nucleotides, the CDR3 is TGTGCCAGCAGCTTGGGACTCTTGAACACTGAAGCTTTCTTT. Its protein is CASSLGLLNTEAFF.

V gene TRBV19 combines with J gene TRBJ1-3; D might be TRBD1 (5 bases). The germline V and J ends were trimmed by 4 bases and 3 bases, with 13 bases remaining between them. The CDR3 has 15 amino acids. Germline V gives CDR1 LNHDA, CDR2 SQIVND (reference sequence). The CDR3 spells CASSTQGTRGNTIYF. CDR3 sequence (DNA): TGTGCCAGTAGTACTCAAGGGACCCGTGGAAACACCATATATTTT. Full variable domain (outside the CDR3, taken from reference TRBV19 and TRBJ1-3): DGGITQSPKYLFRKEGQNVTLSCEQNLNHDAMYWYRQDPGQGLRLIYYSQIVNDFQKGDIAEGYSVSREKKESFPLTVTSAQKNPTAFYLCASSTQGTRGNTIYFGEGSWLTVV.

This chain links TRBV20-1 with TRBJ2-3; the match to TRBD1 covers 7 bases. Germline loops: CDR1 DFQATT, CDR2 SNEGSKA (reference sequence). V shed 6 bases and J 13 bases; nucleotides not matched to a gene: 10. The CDR3 length is 11 residues. The CDR3 DNA reads TGCAGTGCCCGTACAGGGGTGTTTAAGTATTTT. Its protein is CSARTGVFKYF.